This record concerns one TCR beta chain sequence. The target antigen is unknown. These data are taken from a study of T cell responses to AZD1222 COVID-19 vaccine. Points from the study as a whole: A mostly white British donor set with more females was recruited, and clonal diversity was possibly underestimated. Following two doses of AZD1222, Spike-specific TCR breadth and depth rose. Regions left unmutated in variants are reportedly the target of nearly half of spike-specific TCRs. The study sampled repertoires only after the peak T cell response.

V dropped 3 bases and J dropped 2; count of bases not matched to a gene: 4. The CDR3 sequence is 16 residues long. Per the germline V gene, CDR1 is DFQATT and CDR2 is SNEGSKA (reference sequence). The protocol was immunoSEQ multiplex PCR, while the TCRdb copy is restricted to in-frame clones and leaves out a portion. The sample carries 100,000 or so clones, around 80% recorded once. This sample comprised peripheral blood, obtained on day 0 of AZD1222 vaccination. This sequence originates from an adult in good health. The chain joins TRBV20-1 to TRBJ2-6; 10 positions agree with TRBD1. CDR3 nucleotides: TGCAGTGCTAGTGCTGGGACAGGGGCTGGGGCCAACGTCCTGACTTTC. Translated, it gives CSASAGTGAGANVLTF.